What follows are 2 T cell receptor delta chains derived from one specimen sequenced in a study of gammadelta T cells in human blood. TCRdb reran clone calling via CATT on the RT-PCR reads. This table has some 510 delta-chain clones, nearly 50% appearing once. Sequenced sample: non-Vgamma9Vdelta2 gamma-delta T cells from infant blood. The receptor set was obtained from a human donor.

By its share, this clone is large (0.1 to 1%). This CDR3 is also generated by other DNA sequences in the sample. The chain employs TRDV1 and TRDJ3, with TRDD3 matching over 12 bases. Per the germline V gene, CDR1 is TSWWSYY and CDR2 is QGS. This CDR3 region has 24 residues. The J segment lost 0 bases and the V segment lost 2 bases, leaving 17 bases of the junction unmatched. The CDR3 is CALGEYRFFDWGIPSSWDTRQMFF. DNA for the CDR3: TGTGCTCTTGGGGAATACCGGTTTTTTGACTGGGGGATACCCAGCTCCTGGGACACCCGACAGATGTTTTTC.

By share, this clone ranks as large. V gene TRDV1 combines with J gene TRDJ1; D possibly corresponds to TRDD3 (6 bases). Germline loops: CDR1 TSWWSYY, CDR2 QGS. The CDR3 totals 19 residues. V lost 3 bases and J 0 bases, leaving 23 bases between the germline ends. CDR3 sequence reads: CALGDPPRLGGGYTDKLIF. For the CDR3, the DNA is TGTGCTCTTGGGGACCCTCCCCGGTTGGGGGGAGGCTACACCGATAAACTCATCTTT.